This T cell receptor (beta chain) was sequenced in a study of tumor and adjacent non-tumor tissue in lung cancer. Study overall: Patients comprised approximately eleven adenocarcinoma, a couple of squamous cell carcinoma and 1 small cell lung cancer. On average, productive TCRbeta reads reached 4 million to 5 million per sample.

No cell sorting was done before RNA was extracted from the tissue. In germline, CDR1 is MDHEN, CDR2 SYDVKM. This CDR3 spans 15 amino acids. Trimming removed 6 bases at V and 0 bases at J, with 15 bases between. Turning to this clonotype: Its antigen remains unidentified. The CDR3 end shows no conserved phenylalanine or tryptophan, and so a read error is likely.

Study-wide findings and caveats: Tumor TCR diversity, when higher, was linked to shorter survival.

The library came from three nested PCR rounds adapted from ARM-PCR protocols. MiXCR was run by TCRdb on the multiplex PCR reads, yielding one entry per CDR3 protein. The profile shows over 60,000 distinct CDR3 sequences, approximately 79% of them singletons. J is TRBJ2-7 and V is TRBV28; D is undetermined. This sequence originates from a woman in her forties or fifties with non-small cell lung cancer. Sequenced material: lung tumor tissue. The CDR3 coding sequence is TGTGCCAGCAGCACAAGTAGCCCGATCTCCTACGAGCAGTACCTC. Translating it yields CASSTSSPISYEQYL.